This TCR beta chain was retrieved from a study of PD-L1 blockade in urothelial cancer. Study context: Patients commenced intravenous atezolizumab, 1,200 mg every 3 weeks, in the mid-2010s. From 0 to 3 prior chemotherapy regimens had been given to the patients.

The study, taken as a whole, reports: Where pretreatment blood TCR clonality fell below the median, better survival was predicted.

This table comes from immunoSEQ multiplex PCR, and its TCRdb copy is limited to in-frame clones, with some not included. The profile shows over 35,000 clones, approximately 86% of them singletons. With V trimmed by 4 bases and J by 4 bases, 7 bases remained unmatched. The CDR3 totals 15 residues. Germline V gives CDR1 SGDLS, CDR2 YYNGEE. As to this clone: What it binds is unknown.

As to time point: pretreatment peripheral blood. V usage is TRBV9 and J usage is TRBJ2-5; 10 bases align to TRBD1. Sequenced here: PBMCs, sampled around atezolizumab (anti-PD-L1) treatment. This TCR was sampled from a man older than 75 with urothelial cancer. DNA for the CDR3: TGTGCCAGCAGCACCGGGACAGGGGAGGCAGAGACCCAGTACTTC. Its protein product is CASSTGTGEAETQYF.